These 4 T cell receptor beta chains were all obtained from the same sample, sequenced in a study of blood T cell repertoires in COVID-19. Data came from immunoSEQ multiplex PCR; TCRdb stores just in-frame clones and leaves some out. This sample yields 89,000 or so clones, of which around 96% are seen a single time; about 4.5% belongs to the top ten. The sample was peripheral blood. Receptors were obtained from a human donor with active COVID-19. The donor label of this sample is uncertain.

This chain uses TRBV2 with TRBJ2-5; 10 positions agree with TRBD1. CDR1 and CDR2 (germline): SNHLY, FYNNEI. With 7 bases clipped from V and 5 bases from J, the junction kept 7 bases outside the gene matches. CDR3 length: 14 residues. The CDR3: CASIDRGLRETQYF. In DNA, the CDR3 is TGTGCCAGCATCGACAGGGGGCTTCGGGAGACCCAGTACTTC.

This clone appeared once. The J gene is TRBJ1-6, the V gene TRBV27; weak D call: TRBD1 (5 bases). Germline V gives CDR1 MNHEY, CDR2 SMNVEV (reference sequence). The CDR3 length is 20 residues. The germline V and J ends were trimmed by 9 bases and 8 bases, with 35 bases remaining between them. Here the CDR3 reads CARRNGAGCSRLWDYSPLHF. For the CDR3, the DNA is TGTGCCAGACGAAACGGGGCAGGCTGTTCCAGGCTGTGGGACTATTCACCCCTCCACTTT.

The J gene is TRBJ2-1, the V gene TRBV27, with D maybe TRBD2 (6 bases). The CDR3 runs to 16 residues. V was shortened by 8 bases and J by 1 base, with 18 bases between the two germline ends. Germline V gene data show CDR1 as MNHEY and CDR2 as SMNVEV (reference sequence). The CDR3 loop is CASSPPTGVSYNEQFF. The CDR3 region has the DNA TGTGCCAGCTCCCCTCCGACGGGGGTATCCTACAATGAGCAGTTCTTC.

V and J are TRBV5-1 and TRBJ2-2; D remains unclear. This CDR3 spans 12 amino acids. V was clipped by 7 bases and J by 3 bases, with 7 bases between them. The germline V gene has CDR1 SGHRS and CDR2 YFSETQ. This CDR3 is CASRRDTGELFF. The DNA of the CDR3 is TGCGCCAGCCGCCGGGACACCGGGGAGCTGTTTTTT.